Below are 6 T cell receptor beta chains sequenced from a single sample in a study of beta chain features in type 1 diabetes. Whole-study findings and limits: Shorter TCRB CDR3s, moderately but significantly so, were found in Type 1 diabetes patients in all four CD4+ subsets.

Sequencing targeted expressed TCRB transcripts, as all isolated RNA had been reverse transcribed. TCRdb keeps only in-frame clones here, not all; method: immunoSEQ multiplex PCR. The data show more than 100,000 clones, with 9% seen just once and around 0.7% held by the top ten. These TCRs are of unknown antigen specificity. The sequencing input was central memory CD4+ T cells from blood. These receptor sequences come from a man aged 25 to 45 with type 1 diabetes.

There are a few counts of this clone. The chain joins TRBV19 to TRBJ1-2; TRBD1 aligns across 7 bases. Losses at the gene ends were 11 bases for V and 6 bases for J; bases not matched to a gene: 15. The CDR3 runs to 14 residues. Germline values: CDR1 LNHDA, CDR2 SQIVND (reference sequence). The CDR3 nucleotides read TGTGCCGCCAATGCGGACAGGCGGGGCAATGGCTACACCTTC. It is translated as CAANADRRGNGYTF.

This clone was seen a few times. V gene TRBV9 combines with J gene TRBJ1-6; a possible D gene is TRBD1 (6 bases). Deletions cut 3 bases from V and 5 bases from J, with 12 bases between. From germline, CDR1 is SGDLS and CDR2 YYNGEE. This CDR3 contains 15 residues. Here the CDR3 DNA reads TGTGCCAGCAGCGCCCGCGGGGGCGATAATTCACCCCTCCACTTT. It codes for CASSARGGDNSPLHF.

This clone was recorded a few times. This chain joins TRBV7-3 and TRBJ2-1; 11 positions agree with TRBD2. CDR1 and CDR2 (germline): SGHTA, FQGTGA. J gave up 7 bases and V 6 bases, and 8 bases lay outside the gene matches. The CDR3 extends over 15 amino acids. In DNA, the CDR3 is TGTGCCAGCAGTTTAGCGGGGGGGCCGAGGAATGAGCAGTTCTTC. Translation: CASSLAGGPRNEQFF.

This clone has a handful of counts. The V call is TRBV1, the J call TRBJ2-1; whether TRBD2, the table's D call, matches the DNA was not checked. TRBV1 is a pseudogene segment. The CDR3 sequence is 17 residues long. The CDR3 reads CTSRIWGKRGIYNEQFF. The CDR3 bases are TGCACCAGCAGGATCTGGGGGAAGCGGGGCATCTACAATGAGCAGTTCTTC.

The CDR3 nucleotides read TGTGCCAGCAGCGCGACCAGGACAGGGCCTGGGGGCTACACCTTC. It specifies CASSATRTGPGGYTF. The rearrangement links TRBV7-3 to TRBJ1-2, with 8 bases fitting TRBD1. V shed 5 bases and J 8 bases; nucleotides not matched to a gene: 13. The CDR3 spans 15 residues. Per the germline V gene, CDR1 is SGHTA and CDR2 is FQGTGA.

The genes are TRBV16 and TRBJ1-5; D possibly corresponds to TRBD1 (6 bases). There are 12 residues in the CDR3. From germline, CDR1 is KGHSY and CDR2 FQNENV. The V gene lost 3 bases and the J gene lost 10 bases, with 10 bases spanning the gap. The CDR3 bases are TGTGCCAGCAGCCACTCGACAGGTCCCCAGCATTTT. It yields the protein CASSHSTGPQHF.